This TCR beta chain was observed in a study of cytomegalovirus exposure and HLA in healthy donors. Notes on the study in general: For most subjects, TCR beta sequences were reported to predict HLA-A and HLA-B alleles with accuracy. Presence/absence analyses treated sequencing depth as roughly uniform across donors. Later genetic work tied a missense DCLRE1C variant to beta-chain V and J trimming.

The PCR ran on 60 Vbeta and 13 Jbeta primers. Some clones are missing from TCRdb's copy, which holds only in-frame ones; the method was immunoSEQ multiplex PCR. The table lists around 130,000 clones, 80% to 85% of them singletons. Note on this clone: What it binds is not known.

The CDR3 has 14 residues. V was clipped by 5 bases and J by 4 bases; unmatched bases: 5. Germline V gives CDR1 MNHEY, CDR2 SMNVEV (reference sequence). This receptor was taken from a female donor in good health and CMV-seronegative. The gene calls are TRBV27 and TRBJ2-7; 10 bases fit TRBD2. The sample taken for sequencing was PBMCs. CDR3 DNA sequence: TGTGCCAGCAGTCCGCGGACTAGCGGTTACGAGCAGTACTTC. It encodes CASSPRTSGYEQYF.